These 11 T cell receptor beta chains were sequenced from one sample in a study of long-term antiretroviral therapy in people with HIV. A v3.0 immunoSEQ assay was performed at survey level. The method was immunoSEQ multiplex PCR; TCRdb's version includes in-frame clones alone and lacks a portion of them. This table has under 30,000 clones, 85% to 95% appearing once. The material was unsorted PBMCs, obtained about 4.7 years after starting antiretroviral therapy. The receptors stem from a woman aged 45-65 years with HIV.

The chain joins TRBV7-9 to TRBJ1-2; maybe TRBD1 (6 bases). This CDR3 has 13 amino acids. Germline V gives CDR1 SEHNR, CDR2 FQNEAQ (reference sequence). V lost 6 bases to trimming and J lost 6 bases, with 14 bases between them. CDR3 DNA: TGTGCCAGCAGGATACAGGGAGGAAATGGCTACACCTTC. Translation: CASRIQGGNGYTF.

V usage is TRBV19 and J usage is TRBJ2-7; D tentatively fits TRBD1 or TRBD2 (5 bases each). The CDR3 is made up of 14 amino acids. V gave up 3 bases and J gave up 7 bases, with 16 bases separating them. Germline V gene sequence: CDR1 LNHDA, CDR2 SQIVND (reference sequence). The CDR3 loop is CASSIPGTVGEQYF. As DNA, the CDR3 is TGTGCCAGTAGTATCCCAGGGACGGTCGGGGAGCAGTACTTC. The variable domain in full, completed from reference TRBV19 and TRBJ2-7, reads DGGITQSPKYLFRKEGQNVTLSCEQNLNHDAMYWYRQDPGQGLRLIYYSQIVNDFQKGDIAEGYSVSREKKESFPLTVTSAQKNPTAFYLCASSIPGTVGEQYFGPGTRLTVT.

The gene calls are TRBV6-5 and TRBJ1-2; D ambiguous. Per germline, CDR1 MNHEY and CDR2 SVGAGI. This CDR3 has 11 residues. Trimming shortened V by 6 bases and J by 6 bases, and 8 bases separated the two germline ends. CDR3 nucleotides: TGTGCCAGCAGCTACGGGGATGGCTACACCTTC. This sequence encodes CASSYGDGYTF.

The CDR3 DNA reads TGTGCCAGCAGCTTACAGGGGGTCGGCACAGATACGCAGTATTTT. Its protein is CASSLQGVGTDTQYF. The gene calls are TRBV7-8 and TRBJ2-3; 7 nucleotides agree with TRBD1. Germline CDR1 SGHVS, CDR2 FQNEAQ. The CDR3 is 15 amino acids. The V gene end was trimmed by 2 bases and the J gene end by 1 base; junction bases not matched to a gene: 3. The full variable domain, completed using reference TRBV7-8 and TRBJ2-3, is GAGVSQSPRYKVAKRGQDVALRCDPISGHVSLFWYQQALGQGPEFLTYFQNEAQLDKSGLPSDRFFAERPEGSVSTLKIQRTQQEDSAVYLCASSLQGVGTDTQYFGPGTRLTVL.

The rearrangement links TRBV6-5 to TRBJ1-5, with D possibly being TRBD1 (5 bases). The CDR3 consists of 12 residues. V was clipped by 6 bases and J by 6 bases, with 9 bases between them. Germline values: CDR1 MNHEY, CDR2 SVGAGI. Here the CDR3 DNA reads TGTGCCAGCAGGGGGCGAAGTCAGCCCCAGCATTTT. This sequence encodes CASRGRSQPQHF.

The CDR3 DNA is TGTGCCAGCAGCTTAGCGGAGGGGACTGGCTACACCTTC. Residues: CASSLAEGTGYTF. The chain employs TRBV7-9 and TRBJ1-2; D is possibly TRBD1 (5 bases). The CDR3 has 13 residues. V lost 0 bases and J 7 bases, leaving 9 bases between the germline ends. The germline gives CDR1 SEHNR, CDR2 FQNEAQ (reference sequence).

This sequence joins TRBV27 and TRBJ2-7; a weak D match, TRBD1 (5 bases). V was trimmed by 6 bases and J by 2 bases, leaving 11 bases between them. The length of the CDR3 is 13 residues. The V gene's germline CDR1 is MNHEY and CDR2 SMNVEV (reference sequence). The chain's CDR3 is CASSLGAPYEQYF. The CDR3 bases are TGTGCCAGCAGCCTAGGGGCTCCCTACGAGCAGTACTTC.

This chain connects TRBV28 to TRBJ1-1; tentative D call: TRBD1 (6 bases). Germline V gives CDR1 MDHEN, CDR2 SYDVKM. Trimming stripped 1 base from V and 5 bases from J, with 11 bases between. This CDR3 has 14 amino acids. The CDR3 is CASSLFRGHTEAFF. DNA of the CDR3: TGTGCCAGCAGTTTATTCCGGGGGCATACTGAAGCTTTCTTT.

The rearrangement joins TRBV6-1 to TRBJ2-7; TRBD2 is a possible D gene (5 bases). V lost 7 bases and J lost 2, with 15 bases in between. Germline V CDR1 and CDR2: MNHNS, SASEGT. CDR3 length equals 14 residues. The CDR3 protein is CASTPGSGAYEQYF. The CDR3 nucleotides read TGTGCCAGCACCCCGGGATCTGGTGCCTACGAGCAGTACTTC.

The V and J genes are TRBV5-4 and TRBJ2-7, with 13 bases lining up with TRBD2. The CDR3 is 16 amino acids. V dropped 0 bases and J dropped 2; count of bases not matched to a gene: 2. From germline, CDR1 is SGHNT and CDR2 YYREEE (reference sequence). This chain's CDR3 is CASSLGGLAGTYEQYF. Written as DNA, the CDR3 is TGTGCCAGCAGCTTGGGGGGACTAGCGGGAACCTACGAGCAGTACTTC.

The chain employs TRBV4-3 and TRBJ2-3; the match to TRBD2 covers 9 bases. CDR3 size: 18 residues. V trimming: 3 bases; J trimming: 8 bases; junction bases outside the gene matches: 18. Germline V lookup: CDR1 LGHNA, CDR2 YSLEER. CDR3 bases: TGCGCCAGCAGCCAGCTCGGCCTGAATAGCGGGAGTCTGGGTACGCAGTATTTT. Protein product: CASSQLGLNSGSLGTQYF.